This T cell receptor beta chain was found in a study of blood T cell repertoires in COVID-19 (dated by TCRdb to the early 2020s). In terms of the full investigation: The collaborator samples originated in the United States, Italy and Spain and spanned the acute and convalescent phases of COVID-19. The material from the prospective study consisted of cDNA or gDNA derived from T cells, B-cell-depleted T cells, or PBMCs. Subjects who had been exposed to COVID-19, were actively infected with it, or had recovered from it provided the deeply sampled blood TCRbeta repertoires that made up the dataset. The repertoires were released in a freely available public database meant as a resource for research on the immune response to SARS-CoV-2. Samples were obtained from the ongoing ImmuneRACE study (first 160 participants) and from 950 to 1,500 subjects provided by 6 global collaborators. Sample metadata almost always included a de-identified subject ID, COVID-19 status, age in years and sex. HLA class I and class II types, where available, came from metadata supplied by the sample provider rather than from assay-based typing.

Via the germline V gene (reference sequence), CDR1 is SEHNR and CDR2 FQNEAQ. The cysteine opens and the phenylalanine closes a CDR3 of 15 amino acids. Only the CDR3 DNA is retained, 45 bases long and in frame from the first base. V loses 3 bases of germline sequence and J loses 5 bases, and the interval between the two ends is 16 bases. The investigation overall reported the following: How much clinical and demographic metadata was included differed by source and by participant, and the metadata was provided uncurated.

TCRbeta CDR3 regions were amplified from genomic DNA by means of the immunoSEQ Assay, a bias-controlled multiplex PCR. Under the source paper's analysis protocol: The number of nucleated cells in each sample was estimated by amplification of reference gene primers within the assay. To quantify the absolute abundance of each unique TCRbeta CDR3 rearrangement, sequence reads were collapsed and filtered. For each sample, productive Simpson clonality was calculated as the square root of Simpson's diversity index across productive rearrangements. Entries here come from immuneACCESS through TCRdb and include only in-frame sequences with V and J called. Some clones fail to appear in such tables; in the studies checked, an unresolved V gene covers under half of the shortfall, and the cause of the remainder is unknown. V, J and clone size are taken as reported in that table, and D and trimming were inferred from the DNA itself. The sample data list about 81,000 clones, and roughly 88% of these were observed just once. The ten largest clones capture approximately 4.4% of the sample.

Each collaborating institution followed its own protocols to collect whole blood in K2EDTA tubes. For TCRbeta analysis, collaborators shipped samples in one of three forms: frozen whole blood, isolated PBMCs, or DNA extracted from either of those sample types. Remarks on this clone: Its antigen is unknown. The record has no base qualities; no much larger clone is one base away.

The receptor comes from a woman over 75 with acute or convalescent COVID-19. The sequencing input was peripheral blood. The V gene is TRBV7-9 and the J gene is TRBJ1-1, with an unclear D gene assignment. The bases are TGTGCCAGCAGCTTCTCGACGGTGGTGACAACTGAAGCTTTCTTT. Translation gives CASSFSTVVTTEAFF. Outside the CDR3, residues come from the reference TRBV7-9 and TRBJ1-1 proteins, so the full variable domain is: DTGVSQNPRHKITKRGQNVTFRCDPISEHNRLYWYRQTLGQGPEFLTYFQNEAQLEKSRLLSDRFSAERPKGSFSTLEIQRTEQGDSAMYLCASSFSTVVTTEAFFGQGTRLTVV.